A selection of T cell receptor beta chains follows, all from one sample in a study of T cell repertoires in cytomegalovirus infection. No antigens are known for them. TCRdb redid the calling of the reads with MiXCR, one entry per CDR3 protein. The profile covers tens of thousands of distinct CDR3 sequences, with more than 20% appearing a single time and roughly 50% taken by the ten largest. The sample consisted of CD8+ T cells from cultured PBMCs, taken from culture after CMV antigen stimulation. These receptors all come from a human donor in good health (CMV status not recorded). Some clones in this sample may be carry-over from other donors' samples. Both conserved end residues are part of each CDR3. D genes are given only for firm matches. A clone size is listed for some rows: how often the clone was seen (once, few, many), or a class if it is expanded.

j_call	d_call	v_call	clone_size	cdr3_nt	cdr3_aa
TRBJ2-7	.	TRBV4-3	few	TGCGCCAGCAGCCAAGATGGGGTAGCCGGCCCCTCGCCCAACTACGAGCAGTACTTC	CASSQDGVAGPSPNYEQYF
TRBJ1-1	.	TRBV28	.	TGTGCCAGCAGTTTACGTACCCGCGCGAAGGACACTGAAGCTTTCTTT	CASSLRTRAKDTEAFF
TRBJ1-2	TRBD1	TRBV27	.	TGTGCCAGCAATGGACAGGGACAACACTATGGCTACACCTTC	CASNGQGQHYGYTF
TRBJ2-5	TRBD2	TRBV12-3/TRBV12-4	.	TGTGCCAGCAGTCTGGAGCGGGAGGGGGAAGAGACCCAGTACTTC	CASSLEREGEETQYF
TRBJ2-1	.	TRBV7-2	many	TGTGCCAGCAGCCCGCTGGAAAGCTCCTACAATGAGCAGTTCTTC	CASSPLESSYNEQFF
TRBJ2-1	TRBD2	TRBV7-8	many	TGTGCCAGCAGCTTAGGGACTAGCGGGAATGAGCAGTTCTTC	CASSLGTSGNEQFF
TRBJ1-1	.	TRBV28	.	TGTGCCAGCAGTACCCGGGACACGCAGAGAGTGAACACTGAAGCTTTCTTT	CASSTRDTQRVNTEAFF
TRBJ2-1	.	TRBV7-7	many	TGTGCCAGCAGCTTCTCTAGCGTAGGATACAATGAGCAGTTCTTC	CASSFSSVGYNEQFF
TRBJ1-2	TRBD1	TRBV7-9	many	TGTGCCAGCAGCTTGGGGACAGGGGGAACCCATGGCTACACCTTC	CASSLGTGGTHGYTF
TRBJ1-2	.	TRBV12-5	few	TGTGCTAGTGGTTTGGGGGGGGGGACGACTGGCTATGGCTACACCTTC	CASGLGGGTTGYGYTF
TRBJ1-1	TRBD1	TRBV7-9	many	TGTGCCAGCAGCTTAGCTCAGGGGGCAAGGACTGAAGCTTTCTTT	CASSLAQGARTEAFF
TRBJ2-3	.	TRBV7-9	.	TGTGCCAGCAGCTTAGGCGTGAATAGCGGTGACACAGATACGCAGTATTTT	CASSLGVNSGDTDTQYF
TRBJ2-1	.	TRBV19	once	TGTGCCAGTAGTATAGTAACCGGCGAGCGGACCTACAATGAGCAGTTCTTC	CASSIVTGERTYNEQFF
TRBJ2-5	TRBD2	TRBV20-1	.	TGCAGCTTCGAGGATAGCGGGGGGGTCCTGGAGACCCAGTACTTC	CSFEDSGGVLETQYF
TRBJ2-1	.	TRBV28	few	TGTGCCAGCAGTCCCTCGGGACATTATGAGCAGTTCTTC	CASSPSGHYEQFF
TRBJ1-2	.	TRBV27	once	TGTACCAGCACCGGAACAGGGTTGGCTTACTACACCTTC	CTSTGTGLAYYTF
TRBJ1-1	.	TRBV19	few	TGTGCCAGTAGTATAGGGGGGGCCAGCAGTCATGAAGCTTTCTTT	CASSIGGASSHEAFF
TRBJ2-7	.	TRBV5-6	.	TGTGCCAGCAGGAGGGACTTTGTCTACGAGCAGTACTTC	CASRRDFVYEQYF
TRBJ2-3	TRBD2	TRBV6-4	medium-sized	TGTGCCAGCAGTGAGAGCAGCGGGACGTCCTCAGATACGCAGTATTTT	CASSESSGTSSDTQYF
TRBJ1-6	.	TRBV4-1	.	TGCGCCAGCAGCCAGTCTAATTCACCCCTCCACTTT	CASSQSNSPLHF
TRBJ1-6	.	TRBV27	few	TGTGCCAGCAGTTCGACAGTTCCGAACTCCTATAATTCACCCCTCCACTTT	CASSSTVPNSYNSPLHF
TRBJ2-5	.	TRBV9	.	TGTGCCAGCAGCCCACTCCTGGGGCCTCAAGAGACCCAGTACTTC	CASSPLLGPQETQYF
TRBJ2-1	.	TRBV2	few	TGTGCCAGCAATGAAAACAGGGAGCAGTTCTTC	CASNENREQFF
TRBJ2-7	TRBD2	TRBV9	.	TGTGCCAGCAGCGTAGACCGAGCGGGAGGGCCGGGGGAGCAGTACTTC	CASSVDRAGGPGEQYF
TRBJ2-5	TRBD1	TRBV20-1	many	TGCAGTGCTAGTGAGGGGCAGGGGGCGAAGTTGGGGGATAAAGAGACCCAGTACTTC	CSASEGQGAKLGDKETQYF
TRBJ2-3	.	TRBV28	.	TGTGCCACCCGCGAAGCGGAGAGCACAGATACGCAGTATTTT	CATREAESTDTQYF